What follows are 6 T cell receptor beta chains derived from one specimen sequenced in a study of T-cell memory formation after mild COVID-19. TCRdb re-called the 5' RACE reads with MiXCR, one entry per CDR3 protein. The profile shows about 340,000 distinct CDR3 sequences, under 15% of them singletons. The sequenced sample consisted of PBMCs or a T cell subset sorted from them (not recorded which). The receptors originated from a man aged 18 to 30 who had mild COVID-19 (a few samples of this study predate the infection). Cell type and time point are not known.

There are a few counts of this clonotype. The chain employs TRBV5-1 and TRBJ2-1, with 7 nucleotides matching TRBD2. The CDR3 is made up of 14 amino acids. Trimming cost V 2 bases and J 2 bases; bases outside gene matches: 1. CDR1 is SGHRS, CDR2 YFSETQ, per germline. The CDR3, as DNA: TGCGCCAGCAGCTTCAGCGGGGCCTACAATGAGCAGTTCTTC. Amino acids: CASSFSGAYNEQFF.

This clonotype has more than one count but fewer than ten. CDR3 amino acids: CSARVRVTRTDTQYF. Written as DNA, the CDR3 is TGCAGTGCTAGAGTTAGGGTGACTCGCACAGATACGCAGTATTTT. This chain uses TRBV20-1 with TRBJ2-3; unclear D gene. Looked up from germline, CDR1 is DFQATT and CDR2 is SNEGSKA (reference sequence). The CDR3 runs to 15 residues. Trimming removed 1 base from V and 1 base from J, with 12 bases in between.

This sequence joins TRBV21-1 and TRBJ2-7; TRBD2 is the table's D call and was not checked against the DNA. TRBV21-1 represents a pseudogene. CDR3 length equals 16 residues. CDR3: CASSFNPGLAGYEQYV. CDR3 coding DNA: TGTGCCAGCAGCTTCAACCCGGGACTAGCGGGCTACGAGCAGTACGTC.

The chain has TRBV30 and TRBJ1-3; D ambiguous. Germline CDR1 is GTSNPN and CDR2 is SVGIG (reference sequence). V lost 0 bases to trimming and J lost 0 bases, with 9 bases between them. The CDR3 spans 15 residues. The CDR3 region has the DNA TGTGCCTGGAGTGTACGTGGGATCTCTGGAAACACCATATATTTT. Residues: CAWSVRGISGNTIYF.

V is TRBV14 and J is TRBJ1-1; 8 positions agree with TRBD1. The CDR3 covers 15 residues. Germline assignment: CDR1 SGHDN and CDR2 FVKESK. Trimming took 5 bases from V and 5 from J; bases not matched to a gene: 10. The CDR3 sequence: CASSGQGGWITEAFF. The CDR3 nucleotides are TGTGCCAGCAGCGGACAGGGAGGATGGATTACTGAAGCTTTCTTT. Full variable domain (missing parts from reference TRBV14 and TRBJ1-1): EAGVTQFPSHSVIEKGQTVTLRCDPISGHDNLYWYRRVMGKEIKFLLHFVKESKQDESGMPNNRFLAERTGGTYSTLKVQPAELEDSGVYFCASSGQGGWITEAFFGQGTRLTVV.

This clonotype came up a few times. The rearrangement uses TRBV5-1 and TRBJ2-1; 10 bases line up with TRBD2. Trimming removed 0 bases from V and 7 bases from J; junction bases left unmatched: 10. There are 17 residues in the CDR3. Germline CDR1 is SGHRS and CDR2 is YFSETQ. The CDR3 sequence: CASSLERGGSEVNEQFF. The DNA for the CDR3 is TGCGCCAGCAGCTTGGAGCGGGGGGGCTCGGAGGTAAATGAGCAGTTCTTC.